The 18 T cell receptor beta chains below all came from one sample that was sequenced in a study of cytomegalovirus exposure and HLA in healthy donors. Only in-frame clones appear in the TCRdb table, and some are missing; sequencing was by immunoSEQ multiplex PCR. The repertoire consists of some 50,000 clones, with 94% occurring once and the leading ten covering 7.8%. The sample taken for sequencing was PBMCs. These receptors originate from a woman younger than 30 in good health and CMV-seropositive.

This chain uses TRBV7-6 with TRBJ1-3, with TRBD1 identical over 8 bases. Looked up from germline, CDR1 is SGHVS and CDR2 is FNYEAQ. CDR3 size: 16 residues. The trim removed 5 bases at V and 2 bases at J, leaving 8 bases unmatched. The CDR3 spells CASSRTLQGAGNTIYF. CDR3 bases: TGTGCCAGCAGCCGAACCCTACAGGGGGCTGGAAACACCATATATTTT.

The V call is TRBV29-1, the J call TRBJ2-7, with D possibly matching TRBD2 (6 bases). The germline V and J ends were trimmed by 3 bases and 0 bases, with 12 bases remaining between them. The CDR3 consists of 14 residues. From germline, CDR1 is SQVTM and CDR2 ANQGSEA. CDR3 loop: CSVDVGEVSYEQYF. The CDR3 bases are TGCAGCGTTGATGTGGGGGAGGTCTCCTACGAGCAGTACTTC.

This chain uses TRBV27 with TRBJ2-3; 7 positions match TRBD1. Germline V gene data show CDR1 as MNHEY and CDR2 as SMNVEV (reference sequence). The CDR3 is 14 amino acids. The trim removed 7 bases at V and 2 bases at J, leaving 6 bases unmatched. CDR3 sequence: CASTRGQYTDTQYF. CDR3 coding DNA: TGTGCCAGCACCCGGGGACAGTACACAGATACGCAGTATTTT.

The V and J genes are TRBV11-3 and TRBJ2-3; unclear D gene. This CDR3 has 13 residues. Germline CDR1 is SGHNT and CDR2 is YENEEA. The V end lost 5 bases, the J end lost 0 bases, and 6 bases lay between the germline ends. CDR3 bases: TGTGCCAGCAGCGTCACTAGCACAGATACGCAGTATTTT. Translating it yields CASSVTSTDTQYF.

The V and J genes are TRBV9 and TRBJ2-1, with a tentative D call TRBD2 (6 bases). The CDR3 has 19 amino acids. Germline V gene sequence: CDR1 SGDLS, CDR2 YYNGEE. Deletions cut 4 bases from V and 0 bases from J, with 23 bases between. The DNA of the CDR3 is TGTGCCAGCAGCTCCCAAGGCGCGGACAAGGGAGGCTCCTACAATGAGCAGTTCTTC. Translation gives CASSSQGADKGGSYNEQFF.

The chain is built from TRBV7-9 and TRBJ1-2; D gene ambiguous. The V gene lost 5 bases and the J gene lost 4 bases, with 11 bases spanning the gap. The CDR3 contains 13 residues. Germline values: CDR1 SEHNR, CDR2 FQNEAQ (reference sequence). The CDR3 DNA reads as TGTGCCAGCAGCCCCCACGCAGGCTATGGCTACACCTTC. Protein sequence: CASSPHAGYGYTF.

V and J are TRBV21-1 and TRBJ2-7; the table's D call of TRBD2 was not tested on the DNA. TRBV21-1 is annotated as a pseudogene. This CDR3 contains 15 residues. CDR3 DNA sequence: TGTGCCAGCAGCATAGCTCCCCTTATCTTATACGAGCAGTACTTC. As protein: CASSIAPLILYEQYF.

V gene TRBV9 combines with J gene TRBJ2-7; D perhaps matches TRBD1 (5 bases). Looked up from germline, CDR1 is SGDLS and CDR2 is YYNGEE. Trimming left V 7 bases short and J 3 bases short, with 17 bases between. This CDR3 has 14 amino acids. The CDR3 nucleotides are TGTGCCAGCGCTTTGGGGCAGGCCAACTACGAGCAGTACTTC. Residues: CASALGQANYEQYF.

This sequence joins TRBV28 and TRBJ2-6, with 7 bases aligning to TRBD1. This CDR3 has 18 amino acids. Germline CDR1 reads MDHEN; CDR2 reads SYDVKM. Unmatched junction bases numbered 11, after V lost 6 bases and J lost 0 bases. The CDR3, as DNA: TGTGCCAGCAGAACCGGAACAGGGGCGACCTCTGGGGCCAACGTCCTGACTTTC. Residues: CASRTGTGATSGANVLTF. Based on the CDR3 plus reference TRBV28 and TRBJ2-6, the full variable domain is DVKVTQSSRYLVKRTGEKVFLECVQDMDHENMFWYRQDPGLGLRLIYFSYDVKMKEKGDIPEGYSVSREKKERFSLILESASTNQTSMYLCASRTGTGATSGANVLTFGAGSRLTVL.

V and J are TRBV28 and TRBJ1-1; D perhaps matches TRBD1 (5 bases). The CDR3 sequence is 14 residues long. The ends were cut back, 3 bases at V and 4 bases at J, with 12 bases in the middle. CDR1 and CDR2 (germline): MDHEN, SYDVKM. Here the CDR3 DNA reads TGTGCCAGCAGTTTTCTAGGGGCCTTCACTGAAGCTTTCTTT. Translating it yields CASSFLGAFTEAFF.

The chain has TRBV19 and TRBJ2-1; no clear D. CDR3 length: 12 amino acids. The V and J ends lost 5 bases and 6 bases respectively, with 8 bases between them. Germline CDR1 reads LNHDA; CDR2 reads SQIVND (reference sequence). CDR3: CASSRTGNEQFF. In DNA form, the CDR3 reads TGTGCCAGTAGTCGCACGGGCAATGAGCAGTTCTTC.

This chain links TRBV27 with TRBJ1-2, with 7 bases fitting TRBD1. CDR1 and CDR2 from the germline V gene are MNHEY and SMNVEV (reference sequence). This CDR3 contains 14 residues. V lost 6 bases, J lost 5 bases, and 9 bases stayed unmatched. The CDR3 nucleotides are TGTGCCAGCAGACCCTGGACAGGCGATTATGGCTACACCTTC. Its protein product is CASRPWTGDYGYTF.

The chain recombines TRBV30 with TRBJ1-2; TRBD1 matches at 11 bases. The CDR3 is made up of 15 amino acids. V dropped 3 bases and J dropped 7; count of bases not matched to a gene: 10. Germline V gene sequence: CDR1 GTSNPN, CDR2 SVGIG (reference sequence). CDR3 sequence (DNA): TGTGCCTGGAGCCCGGGACAGGGGGGAAGGGGTGGCTACACCTTC. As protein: CAWSPGQGGRGGYTF.

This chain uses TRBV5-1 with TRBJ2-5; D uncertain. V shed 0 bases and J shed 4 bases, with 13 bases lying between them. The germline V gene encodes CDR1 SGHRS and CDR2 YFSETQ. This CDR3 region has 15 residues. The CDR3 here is CASSLASRLGETQYF. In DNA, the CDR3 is TGCGCCAGCAGCTTGGCCAGCAGGTTAGGAGAGACCCAGTACTTC.

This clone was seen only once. CDR3 DNA: TGTGCCAGCACGTCGACAGGCATGGCACCCCTCCACTTT. The encoded protein is CASTSTGMAPLHF. V usage is TRBV6-1 and J usage is TRBJ1-6; tentative D call: TRBD1 (6 bases). The V end was cut by 7 bases, the J end by 11 bases, with 15 bases between. There are 13 residues in the CDR3. The V gene's germline CDR1 is MNHNS and CDR2 SASEGT.

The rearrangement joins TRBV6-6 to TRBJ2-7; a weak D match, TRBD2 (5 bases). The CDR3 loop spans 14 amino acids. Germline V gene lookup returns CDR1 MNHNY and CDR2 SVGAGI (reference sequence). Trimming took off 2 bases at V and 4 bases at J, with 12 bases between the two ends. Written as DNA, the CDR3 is TGTGCCAGCAGTTACAAGGGAGAGGAGTACGAGCAGTACTTC. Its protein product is CASSYKGEEYEQYF.

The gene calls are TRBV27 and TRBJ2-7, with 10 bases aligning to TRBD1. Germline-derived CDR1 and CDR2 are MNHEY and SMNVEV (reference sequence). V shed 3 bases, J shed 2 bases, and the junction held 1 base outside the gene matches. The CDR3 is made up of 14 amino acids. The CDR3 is CASSFGTGAYEQYF. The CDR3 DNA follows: TGTGCCAGCAGTTTTGGGACAGGGGCCTACGAGCAGTACTTC.

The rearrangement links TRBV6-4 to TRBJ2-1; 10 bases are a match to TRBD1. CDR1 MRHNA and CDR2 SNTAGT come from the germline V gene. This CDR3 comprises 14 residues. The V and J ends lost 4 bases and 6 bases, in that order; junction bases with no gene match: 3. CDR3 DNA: TGTGCCAGCAGTGGTGGGACAGGGGCCAATGAGCAGTTCTTC. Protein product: CASSGGTGANEQFF.